Listed below are T cell receptor beta chains from one sample, sequenced in a study of blood T cell repertoires in COVID-19. Data came from immunoSEQ multiplex PCR; TCRdb stores just in-frame clones and leaves some out. The sample records about 250,000 clones, about 86% being singletons. Sequences were obtained from peripheral blood. Receptors were obtained from a man of 80 years or more with acute or convalescent COVID-19. Both conserved end residues are part of each CDR3. Each record gives: D gene, V gene, J gene, clone size, CDR3 protein, CDR3 DNA. A D gene is named only where the DNA matches it firmly. The size entry is marked missing in some rows and otherwise reads once, few, many or a size class.

d_gene: .
v_gene: TRBV3-1/TRBV3-2
j_gene: TRBJ1-6
abundance: .
CDR3aa: CASSPLQLDSPLHF
CDR3nt: TGTGCCAGCAGCCCTTTACAGTTGGATTCACCCCTCCACTTT

d_gene: .
v_gene: TRBV19
j_gene: TRBJ1-6
abundance: .
CDR3aa: CASTDGNNSPLHF
CDR3nt: TGTGCCAGTACCGACGGGAATAATTCACCCCTCCACTTT

d_gene: .
v_gene: TRBV5-4
j_gene: TRBJ1-6
abundance: once
CDR3aa: CASSPRMGGSNSPLHF
CDR3nt: TGTGCCAGCAGTCCAAGGATGGGGGGAAGTAATTCACCCCTCCACTTT

d_gene: .
v_gene: TRBV6-6
j_gene: TRBJ1-4
abundance: .
CDR3aa: CASSYRGENEKLFF
CDR3nt: TGTGCCAGCAGTTACCGTGGAGAGAATGAAAAACTGTTTTTT

d_gene: TRBD2
v_gene: TRBV25-1
j_gene: TRBJ2-1
abundance: .
CDR3aa: CASSAGTSGHNEQFF
CDR3nt: TGTGCCAGCAGTGCCGGGACTAGCGGCCACAATGAGCAGTTCTTC

d_gene: TRBD1
v_gene: TRBV6-5
j_gene: TRBJ1-4
abundance: .
CDR3aa: CATRDRGGEKLFF
CDR3nt: TGTGCCACCCGGGACAGGGGGGGTGAAAAACTGTTTTTT

d_gene: TRBD2
v_gene: TRBV4-3
j_gene: TRBJ2-2
abundance: .
CDR3aa: CASSLAGGNGELFF
CDR3nt: TGCGCCAGCAGTTTAGCGGGGGGCAACGGGGAGCTGTTTTTT

d_gene: .
v_gene: TRBV2
j_gene: TRBJ1-5
abundance: .
CDR3aa: CASSEQGKDQPQHF
CDR3nt: TGTGCCAGCAGTGAACAGGGCAAAGATCAGCCCCAGCATTTT

d_gene: TRBD1
v_gene: TRBV19
j_gene: TRBJ1-2
abundance: .
CDR3aa: CASSGGDRDLYGYTF
CDR3nt: TGTGCCAGTTCCGGGGGGGACAGGGACCTCTATGGCTACACCTTC

d_gene: TRBD1
v_gene: TRBV7-2
j_gene: TRBJ1-1
abundance: .
CDR3aa: CASSTDRALNTEAFF
CDR3nt: TGTGCCAGCAGCACAGACAGGGCATTGAACACTGAAGCTTTCTTT

d_gene: .
v_gene: TRBV28
j_gene: TRBJ1-6
abundance: .
CDR3aa: CASSLWGSEMIYNSPLHF
CDR3nt: TGTGCCAGCAGTTTATGGGGTTCGGAGATGATCTATAATTCACCCCTCCACTTT

d_gene: TRBD2
v_gene: TRBV6-5
j_gene: TRBJ2-1
abundance: .
CDR3aa: CASSYGRGAYNEQFF
CDR3nt: TGTGCCAGCAGTTACGGGCGGGGGGCCTACAATGAGCAGTTCTTC

d_gene: TRBD1
v_gene: TRBV27
j_gene: TRBJ2-1
abundance: .
CDR3aa: CASRLTGQYYNEQFF
CDR3nt: TGTGCCAGCCGACTTACGGGACAGTACTACAATGAGCAGTTCTTC

d_gene: .
v_gene: TRBV27
j_gene: TRBJ2-5
abundance: .
CDR3aa: CASAGGPVPNIETQYF
CDR3nt: TGTGCCAGCGCCGGAGGCCCGGTCCCTAATATTGAGACCCAGTACTTC

d_gene: .
v_gene: TRBV6-2/TRBV6-3
j_gene: TRBJ1-1
abundance: .
CDR3aa: CASSYEEHTEAFF
CDR3nt: TGTGCCAGCAGTTACGAGGAACACACTGAAGCTTTCTTT

d_gene: .
v_gene: TRBV28
j_gene: TRBJ1-3
abundance: .
CDR3aa: CASSSMDSRGNTIYF
CDR3nt: TGTGCCAGCAGTTCCATGGACAGCAGAGGAAACACCATATATTTT

d_gene: .
v_gene: TRBV24-1
j_gene: TRBJ1-5
abundance: .
CDR3aa: CATSDSRGVGPQHF
CDR3nt: TGTGCCACCAGTGATTCCCGAGGTGTGGGGCCCCAGCATTTT

d_gene: TRBD1
v_gene: TRBV4-3
j_gene: TRBJ1-6
abundance: .
CDR3aa: CASSQDLIGGASDSLHF
CDR3nt: TGCGCCAGCAGCCAAGATCTAATAGGGGGCGCTTCAGATTCCCTCCACTTT

d_gene: .
v_gene: TRBV4-3
j_gene: TRBJ2-5
abundance: .
CDR3aa: CASSQYLQRMETQYF
CDR3nt: TGCGCCAGCAGCCAATACCTTCAGCGGATGGAGACCCAGTACTTC

d_gene: TRBD1
v_gene: TRBV11-3
j_gene: TRBJ2-1
abundance: .
CDR3aa: CASSLGQGRYNEQFF
CDR3nt: TGTGCCAGCAGCTTAGGACAGGGGCGATACAATGAGCAGTTCTTC

d_gene: .
v_gene: TRBV6-1
j_gene: TRBJ1-2
abundance: .
CDR3aa: CASSDGGFYGYTF
CDR3nt: TGTGCCAGCAGTGACGGGGGTTTCTATGGCTACACCTTC

d_gene: TRBD1
v_gene: TRBV18
j_gene: TRBJ2-5
abundance: .
CDR3aa: CASSPGQGLETQYF
CDR3nt: TGTGCCAGCTCACCGGGACAGGGATTGGAGACCCAGTACTTC

d_gene: TRBD1
v_gene: TRBV19
j_gene: TRBJ2-2
abundance: .
CDR3aa: CASSGAGGTGELFF
CDR3nt: TGTGCCAGTAGTGGGGCAGGGGGCACCGGGGAGCTGTTTTTT

d_gene: .
v_gene: TRBV18
j_gene: TRBJ2-7
abundance: .
CDR3aa: CASSPPGGTPTYEQYF
CDR3nt: TGTGCCAGCTCACCACCGGGCGGGACTCCAACCTACGAGCAGTACTTC

d_gene: TRBD1
v_gene: TRBV10-3
j_gene: TRBJ2-7
abundance: .
CDR3aa: CAISESGTGVIDEQYF
CDR3nt: TGTGCCATCAGTGAGTCCGGGACAGGGGTCATCGACGAGCAGTACTTC

d_gene: TRBD2
v_gene: TRBV28
j_gene: TRBJ2-7
abundance: once
CDR3aa: CASSHTSAYEQYF
CDR3nt: TGTGCCAGCAGCCATACTAGCGCCTACGAGCAGTACTTC

d_gene: TRBD2
v_gene: TRBV18
j_gene: TRBJ2-5
abundance: .
CDR3aa: CASSPPSGSPETQYF
CDR3nt: TGTGCCAGCTCACCACCTAGCGGGAGCCCAGAGACCCAGTACTTC

d_gene: .
v_gene: TRBV5-4
j_gene: TRBJ2-5
abundance: .
CDR3aa: CASSLYSPSGETQYF
CDR3nt: TGTGCCAGCAGCCTATACTCGCCGTCGGGGGAGACCCAGTACTTC